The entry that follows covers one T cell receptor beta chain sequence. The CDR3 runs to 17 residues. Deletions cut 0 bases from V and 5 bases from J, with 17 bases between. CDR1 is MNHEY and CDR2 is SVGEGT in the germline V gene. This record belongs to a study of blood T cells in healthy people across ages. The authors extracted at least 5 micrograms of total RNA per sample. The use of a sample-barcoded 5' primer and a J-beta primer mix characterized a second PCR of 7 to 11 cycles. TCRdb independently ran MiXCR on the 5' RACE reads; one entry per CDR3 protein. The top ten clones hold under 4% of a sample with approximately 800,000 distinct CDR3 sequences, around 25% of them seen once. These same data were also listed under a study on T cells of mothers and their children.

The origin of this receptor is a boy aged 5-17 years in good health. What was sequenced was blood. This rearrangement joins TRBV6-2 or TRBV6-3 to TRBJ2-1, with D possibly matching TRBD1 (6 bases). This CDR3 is CASSYSTGRGAHNEQFF. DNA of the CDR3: TGTGCCAGCAGTTACTCGACCGGCAGGGGTGCCCACAATGAGCAGTTCTTC.